This TCR beta chain derives from a study of CD8+CD57+ T cells in acquired aplastic anemia. TCR beta VDJ and CDR3 were profiled, and genomic DNA was the template. TCRdb itself ran the reads through MiXCR, one entry per CDR3 protein. Among some 130,000 distinct CDR3 sequences, around 48% were seen once, and the ten largest hold 2% to 3%. This clonotype was picked up many times. V lost 0 bases to trimming and J lost 2 bases, with 6 bases between them. This CDR3 is 13 amino acids long. Germline V gene data show CDR1 as SGHKS and CDR2 as YYEKEE (reference sequence). This clonotype was obtained from a human donor in good health, serving as a control. This chain connects TRBV5-5 to TRBJ2-7; D call uncertain. The sequencing sample was made of sorted CD4+, CD8+, or CD8+CD57+ T cells (not recorded which) from PBMCs. DNA for the CDR3: TGTGCCAGCAGCTTGGGGCGGACCTACGAGCAGTACTTC. Translating it yields CASSLGRTYEQYF.